This is a list of T cell receptor beta chains from one sample in a study of immune evolution from preneoplasia to lung adenocarcinoma. Sequencing was performed with immunoSEQ multiplex PCR; in TCRdb, only in-frame clones are kept and a portion is missing. The table includes 30,000 to 45,000 clones, roughly 71% detected once. Specimen: FFPE invasive lung adenocarcinoma tissue. Source of these receptors: a person in their sixties or seventies with lung adenocarcinoma. The CDR3 runs from the conserved cysteine through the conserved F or W. D genes are given only for firm matches. Where a row states a size, it is once, few, many or the class of an expanded clone; other rows omit it.

V gene: TRBV5-8
clone size: -
J gene: TRBJ1-2
D gene: -
CDR3 protein: CASSSWTVNYGYTF
CDR3 DNA: TGTGCCAGCAGCTCCTGGACTGTTAACTATGGCTACACCTTC

V gene: TRBV6-6
clone size: -
J gene: TRBJ1-2
D gene: -
CDR3 protein: CASSFPGTTNGYTF
CDR3 DNA: TGTGCCAGCAGTTTCCCCGGGACAACGAATGGCTACACCTTC

V gene: TRBV11-3
clone size: -
J gene: TRBJ2-7
D gene: TRBD1
CDR3 protein: CASSLRGRPYEQYF
CDR3 DNA: TGTGCCAGCAGCTTAAGGGGGCGACCCTACGAGCAGTACTTC

V gene: TRBV7-8
clone size: -
J gene: TRBJ1-2
D gene: -
CDR3 protein: CASSLRQTTNYGYTF
CDR3 DNA: TGTGCCAGCAGCCTGAGACAGACAACTAACTATGGCTACACCTTC

V gene: TRBV5-3
clone size: -
J gene: TRBJ2-1
D gene: TRBD2
CDR3 protein: CARSLISLAGANEQFF
CDR3 DNA: TGTGCCAGAAGCTTGATATCACTAGCGGGAGCTAATGAGCAGTTCTTC

V gene: TRBV19
clone size: many
J gene: TRBJ2-1
D gene: TRBD2
CDR3 protein: CATTTSGHEQFF
CDR3 DNA: TGTGCCACCACGACTAGCGGGCATGAGCAGTTCTTC

V gene: TRBV14
clone size: -
J gene: TRBJ2-5
D gene: -
CDR3 protein: CASSRGQLETQYF
CDR3 DNA: TGTGCCAGCAGCCGAGGACAGTTAGAGACCCAGTACTTC

V gene: TRBV7-8
clone size: -
J gene: TRBJ2-7
D gene: -
CDR3 protein: CASSLIASSYEQYF
CDR3 DNA: TGTGCCAGCAGCTTAATCGCTAGCAGCTACGAGCAGTACTTC

V gene: TRBV19
clone size: few
J gene: TRBJ1-4
D gene: -
CDR3 protein: CASSPRYEKLFF
CDR3 DNA: TGTGCCAGTAGTCCCAGATATGAAAAACTGTTTTTT

V gene: TRBV7-2
clone size: -
J gene: TRBJ1-3
D gene: -
CDR3 protein: CASSLRGTAPSGNTIYF
CDR3 DNA: TGTGCCAGCAGCTTACGCGGCACAGCGCCTTCTGGAAACACCATATATTTT

V gene: TRBV14
clone size: -
J gene: TRBJ2-7
D gene: TRBD2
CDR3 protein: CASSPLGLADYLYEQYF
CDR3 DNA: TGTGCCAGCAGCCCATTGGGGCTAGCGGACTACCTGTACGAGCAGTACTTC

V gene: TRBV14
clone size: -
J gene: TRBJ2-5
D gene: TRBD1
CDR3 protein: CASSRDRAQETQYF
CDR3 DNA: TGTGCCAGCAGCCGCGACAGGGCACAAGAGACCCAGTACTTC

V gene: TRBV19
clone size: -
J gene: TRBJ1-5
D gene: -
CDR3 protein: CASVGQFQNQPQHF
CDR3 DNA: TGTGCCAGTGTCGGACAGTTCCAAAATCAGCCCCAGCATTTT

V gene: TRBV5-1
clone size: few
J gene: TRBJ2-2
D gene: TRBD2
CDR3 protein: CASSDPLGGGRASFGTGELFF
CDR3 DNA: TGCGCCAGCAGCGACCCGCTAGGGGGCGGGAGGGCCAGTTTCGGCACCGGGGAGCTGTTTTTT

V gene: TRBV19
clone size: -
J gene: TRBJ2-7
D gene: -
CDR3 protein: CASSIPGREQYF
CDR3 DNA: TGTGCCAGTAGTATACCGGGGAGAGAGCAGTACTTC

V gene: TRBV7-2
clone size: -
J gene: TRBJ1-3
D gene: -
CDR3 protein: CASSLAHSLSGNTIYF
CDR3 DNA: TGTGCCAGCAGCTTAGCGCACAGCCTCTCTGGAAACACCATATATTTT

V gene: TRBV2
clone size: -
J gene: TRBJ2-1
D gene: -
CDR3 protein: CASSVSLGDYNEQFF
CDR3 DNA: TGTGCCAGCAGTGTGAGTTTAGGGGACTACAATGAGCAGTTCTTC

V gene: TRBV5-4
clone size: -
J gene: TRBJ2-5
D gene: TRBD2
CDR3 protein: CASSLYAGRETQYF
CDR3 DNA: TGTGCCAGCAGCTTGTATGCCGGGAGGGAGACCCAGTACTTC

V gene: TRBV6-6
clone size: -
J gene: TRBJ2-5
D gene: -
CDR3 protein: CASIPSGQETQYF
CDR3 DNA: TGTGCCAGCATCCCCAGCGGCCAAGAGACCCAGTACTTC

V gene: TRBV18
clone size: few
J gene: TRBJ2-5
D gene: -
CDR3 protein: CASSPPVLGTQYF
CDR3 DNA: TGTGCCAGCTCACCACCGGTGTTAGGGACCCAGTACTTC

V gene: TRBV14
clone size: -
J gene: TRBJ2-7
D gene: -
CDR3 protein: CASSQDFLRSPYEQYF
CDR3 DNA: TGTGCCAGCAGCCAAGATTTTTTGCGGTCCCCCTACGAGCAGTACTTC

V gene: TRBV7-2
clone size: -
J gene: TRBJ1-2
D gene: TRBD1
CDR3 protein: CASSPNRGGGYTF
CDR3 DNA: TGTGCCAGCAGCCCGAACAGGGGAGGGGGCTACACCTTC

V gene: TRBV7-6
clone size: -
J gene: TRBJ2-5
D gene: -
CDR3 protein: CASSLALFGGLHF
CDR3 DNA: TGTGCCAGCAGCTTAGCATTGTTCGGTGGATTGCACTTC

V gene: TRBV2
clone size: -
J gene: TRBJ1-1
D gene: -
CDR3 protein: CASSVGSGTEAFF
CDR3 DNA: TGTGCCAGCAGTGTTGGGTCGGGAACTGAAGCTTTCTTT

V gene: TRBV5-1
clone size: -
J gene: TRBJ2-7
D gene: -
CDR3 protein: CASREYGSTAYEQYF
CDR3 DNA: TGCGCCAGCAGAGAGTATGGGTCGACTGCATACGAGCAGTACTTC

V gene: TRBV7-2
clone size: -
J gene: TRBJ1-1
D gene: -
CDR3 protein: CASSLRLEGTEAFF
CDR3 DNA: TGTGCCAGCAGCTTGAGGCTAGAGGGCACTGAAGCTTTCTTT

V gene: TRBV15
clone size: -
J gene: TRBJ1-2
D gene: TRBD1
CDR3 protein: CATSRERYRGNGYTF
CDR3 DNA: TGTGCCACCAGCAGAGAGCGGTACAGGGGTAATGGCTACACCTTC

V gene: TRBV15
clone size: large
J gene: TRBJ1-4
D gene: -
CDR3 protein: CATSRVLRDDEKLFF
CDR3 DNA: TGTGCCACCAGCAGAGTTCTCCGGGACGATGAAAAACTGTTTTTT

V gene: TRBV4-1
clone size: -
J gene: TRBJ1-2
D gene: TRBD1
CDR3 protein: CASSQVNRGGLDGYTF
CDR3 DNA: TGCGCCAGCAGCCAAGTAAACAGGGGTGGCCTGGATGGCTACACCTTC

V gene: TRBV19
clone size: -
J gene: TRBJ2-7
D gene: TRBD2
CDR3 protein: CASSSSEGLAVFHEQYF
CDR3 DNA: TGTGCCAGTAGTTCATCGGAGGGACTAGCGGTATTCCACGAGCAGTACTTC

V gene: TRBV28
clone size: -
J gene: TRBJ2-7
D gene: -
CDR3 protein: CASKSLSNYEQYF
CDR3 DNA: TGTGCCAGCAAATCACTATCTAATTACGAGCAGTACTTC

V gene: TRBV18
clone size: few
J gene: TRBJ2-1
D gene: TRBD2
CDR3 protein: CASSPGTSGAYNEQFF
CDR3 DNA: TGTGCCAGCTCCCCGGGGACTAGCGGGGCCTACAATGAGCAGTTCTTC

V gene: TRBV19
clone size: -
J gene: TRBJ1-2
D gene: TRBD1
CDR3 protein: CASSRGQDNYGYTF
CDR3 DNA: TGTGCCAGTAGTAGGGGACAGGACAACTATGGCTACACCTTC

V gene: TRBV29-1
clone size: -
J gene: TRBJ2-1
D gene: TRBD2
CDR3 protein: CSVGASGNNEQFF
CDR3 DNA: TGCAGCGTTGGGGCTAGCGGGAACAATGAGCAGTTCTTC

V gene: TRBV28
clone size: -
J gene: TRBJ1-5
D gene: -
CDR3 protein: CASSLFRQEWYSNQPQHF
CDR3 DNA: TGTGCCAGCAGTTTATTCCGGCAGGAATGGTATAGCAATCAGCCCCAGCATTTT

V gene: TRBV9
clone size: once
J gene: TRBJ2-2
D gene: -
CDR3 protein: CASSVGGVVAGELFF
CDR3 DNA: TGTGCCAGCAGCGTAGGGGGAGTTGTCGCCGGGGAGCTGTTTTTT

V gene: TRBV6-1
clone size: -
J gene: TRBJ1-5
D gene: -
CDR3 protein: CASRSGEGQPQHF
CDR3 DNA: TGTGCCAGCAGGTCAGGCGAAGGACAGCCCCAGCATTTT

V gene: TRBV11-2
clone size: medium-sized
J gene: TRBJ2-1
D gene: TRBD2
CDR3 protein: CASSSGLAGSEQFF
CDR3 DNA: TGTGCCAGCAGCTCTGGACTAGCGGGAAGTGAGCAGTTCTTC

V gene: TRBV13
clone size: -
J gene: TRBJ2-1
D gene: -
CDR3 protein: CASSPMTGSNEQFF
CDR3 DNA: TGTGCCAGCAGCCCTATGACGGGGTCCAATGAGCAGTTCTTC

V gene: TRBV28
clone size: -
J gene: TRBJ2-2
D gene: TRBD2
CDR3 protein: CASSNLAGAPGELFF
CDR3 DNA: TGTGCCAGCAGCAATCTGGCGGGAGCCCCCGGGGAGCTGTTTTTT

V gene: TRBV28
clone size: -
J gene: TRBJ2-1
D gene: TRBD2
CDR3 protein: CASSSAGSWFF
CDR3 DNA: TGTGCCAGCAGTTCAGCGGGATCATGGTTCTTC

V gene: TRBV2
clone size: -
J gene: TRBJ2-4
D gene: -
CDR3 protein: CASSVGGEAKNIQYF
CDR3 DNA: TGTGCCAGCAGTGTAGGGGGGGAGGCCAAAAACATTCAGTACTTC

V gene: TRBV21-1
clone size: -
J gene: TRBJ2-5
D gene: -
CDR3 protein: CASRTPSLGQEEGQETQYF
CDR3 DNA: TGTGCCAGCAGAACCCCCTCACTTGGACAGGAGGAGGGGCAAGAGACCCAGTACTTC

V gene: TRBV9
clone size: -
J gene: TRBJ2-1
D gene: -
CDR3 protein: CASSVSGISYNEQFF
CDR3 DNA: TGTGCCAGCAGCGTATCAGGGATCTCCTACAATGAGCAGTTCTTC

V gene: TRBV7-2
clone size: once
J gene: TRBJ2-5
D gene: -
CDR3 protein: CASSLVPLGSETQYF
CDR3 DNA: TGTGCCAGCAGCTTGGTACCCCTCGGGAGTGAGACCCAGTACTTC

V gene: TRBV13
clone size: -
J gene: TRBJ2-7
D gene: -
CDR3 protein: CASSSEKGRYEQYF
CDR3 DNA: TGTGCCAGCAGCTCAGAGAAGGGACGCTACGAGCAGTACTTC

V gene: TRBV4-2
clone size: -
J gene: TRBJ1-2
D gene: TRBD1
CDR3 protein: CASSPNNRGIYGYTF
CDR3 DNA: TGTGCCAGCAGCCCAAACAACAGGGGAATCTATGGCTACACCTTC

V gene: TRBV5-1
clone size: -
J gene: TRBJ2-7
D gene: TRBD1
CDR3 protein: CASSWNPTGASYEQYF
CDR3 DNA: TGCGCCAGCAGCTGGAACCCGACAGGGGCTTCCTACGAGCAGTACTTC

V gene: TRBV6-4
clone size: -
J gene: TRBJ1-2
D gene: TRBD1
CDR3 protein: CASSPIGQGGAYGYTF
CDR3 DNA: TGTGCCAGCTCTCCCATAGGTCAAGGGGGCGCCTATGGCTACACCTTC

V gene: TRBV10-2
clone size: -
J gene: TRBJ1-2
D gene: -
CDR3 protein: CASSEWANYGYTF
CDR3 DNA: TGCGCCAGCAGTGAGTGGGCTAACTATGGCTACACCTTC

V gene: TRBV5-1
clone size: once
J gene: TRBJ2-3
D gene: -
CDR3 protein: CASSSQGTDTQYF
CDR3 DNA: TGCGCCAGCAGCTCACAGGGCACAGATACGCAGTATTTT

V gene: TRBV28
clone size: medium-sized
J gene: TRBJ2-7
D gene: -
CDR3 protein: CASSYGQGLYEQYF
CDR3 DNA: TGTGCCAGCAGCTACGGACAAGGACTCTACGAGCAGTACTTC

V gene: TRBV5-1
clone size: -
J gene: TRBJ1-1
D gene: -
CDR3 protein: CASSLGGWVTNTEAFF
CDR3 DNA: TGCGCCAGCAGCTTGGGGGGGTGGGTCACGAACACTGAAGCTTTCTTT

V gene: TRBV18
clone size: -
J gene: TRBJ1-2
D gene: TRBD1
CDR3 protein: CASSPTITDRGGYGYTF
CDR3 DNA: TGTGCCAGCTCACCAACAATCACGGACAGGGGGGGCTATGGCTACACCTTC

V gene: TRBV10-3
clone size: many
J gene: TRBJ1-3
D gene: -
CDR3 protein: CAISAGSSGNTIYF
CDR3 DNA: TGTGCCATCAGTGCAGGGAGCTCTGGAAACACCATATATTTT

V gene: TRBV6-6
clone size: few
J gene: TRBJ1-5
D gene: -
CDR3 protein: CASRRTADQDQPQHF
CDR3 DNA: TGTGCCAGCAGACGGACAGCGGACCAGGATCAGCCCCAGCATTTT

V gene: TRBV29-1
clone size: once
J gene: TRBJ1-2
D gene: -
CDR3 protein: CSVGQGGYGYTF
CDR3 DNA: TGCAGCGTTGGGCAGGGAGGCTATGGCTACACCTTC